The rows below give T cell receptor beta chains drawn from one sample of a study of blood T cell repertoires in COVID-19. TCRdb keeps only in-frame clones here, not all; method: immunoSEQ multiplex PCR. The sample yields roughly 120,000 clones, 82% seen once. What was sequenced was peripheral blood. These TCRs come from a man aged 70-80 years with acute or convalescent COVID-19. Each CDR3 is given with its conserved first and last residue. D genes are given only for firm matches. Only some rows state a clone size, as once, few, many or a class for expanded clones.

>.|TRBD2|TRBV5-1|TRBJ2-1
CASSRRLAGERSYNEQFF
TGCGCCAGCAGCCGCCGACTAGCGGGTGAGAGGTCCTACAATGAGCAGTTCTTC
>.|TRBD2|TRBV2|TRBJ2-1
CASLTGRAGGVNEQFF
TGTGCCAGCCTCACCGGGCGAGCGGGGGGGGTCAATGAGCAGTTCTTC
>few|.|TRBV9|TRBJ2-3
CASSVGTRSSTDTQYF
TGTGCCAGCAGCGTGGGTACTAGGTCTAGCACAGATACGCAGTATTTT
>.|.|TRBV6-1|TRBJ1-1
CASSENRNTEAFF
TGTGCCAGCAGTGAAAACAGGAACACTGAAGCTTTCTTT
>.|.|TRBV19|TRBJ2-4
CASSREGRNIQYF
TGTGCCAGTAGCCGGGAAGGCCGAAACATTCAGTACTTC
>once|.|TRBV3-1/TRBV3-2|TRBJ2-7
CASSQGLYEQYF
TGTGCCAGCAGCCAAGGGCTCTACGAGCAGTACTTC
>.|TRBD2|TRBV6-6|TRBJ2-7
CASSPRTSGRRGDEQYF
TGTGCCAGCAGTCCAAGGACTAGCGGGAGGAGGGGCGACGAGCAGTACTTC
>.|.|TRBV5-5|TRBJ2-7
CASSGTYHGSYEQYF
TGTGCCAGCAGCGGAACGTATCACGGGTCCTACGAGCAGTACTTC
>once|.|TRBV11-3|TRBJ1-1
CASSKSSGMNTEAFF
TGTGCCAGCAGCAAGTCCTCAGGGATGAACACTGAAGCTTTCTTT
>.|.|TRBV2|TRBJ1-5
CASTPRRANQPQHF
TGTGCCAGCACCCCGCGGAGGGCTAATCAGCCCCAGCATTTT
>.|TRBD1|TRBV5-5|TRBJ2-7
CASSPGTGGAYEQYF
TGTGCCAGCAGCCCGGGGACAGGGGGAGCCTACGAGCAGTACTTC
>.|.|TRBV28|TRBJ1-5
CASSPFAGIEGNQPQHF
TGTGCCAGCAGTCCATTCGCGGGGATCGAGGGCAATCAGCCCCAGCATTTT
>.|.|TRBV5-6|TRBJ1-2
CASSRTDYGYTF
TGTGCCAGCAGTCGGACAGACTATGGCTACACCTTC
>.|.|TRBV5-1|TRBJ2-2
CASSLARGARTGELFF
TGCGCCAGCAGCTTGGCCCGGGGGGCTCGCACCGGGGAGCTGTTTTTT
>few|.|TRBV6-6|TRBJ1-2
CASSYHRDEGYTF
TGTGCCAGCAGTTACCACAGGGACGAAGGCTACACCTTC
>.|TRBD1|TRBV6-5|TRBJ1-6
CASSPTGQGNSPLHF
TGTGCCAGCAGCCCAACGGGACAGGGGAATTCACCCCTCCACTTT
>.|TRBD1|TRBV9|TRBJ2-3
CASSPGQHDTQYF
TGTGCCAGCAGCCCGGGACAGCATGATACGCAGTATTTT
>.|TRBD1|TRBV29-1|TRBJ1-5
CSAADRLNQPQHF
TGCAGCGCCGCGGACAGGCTCAATCAGCCCCAGCATTTT
>.|TRBD2|TRBV5-1|TRBJ2-3
CASSGGRATDTQYF
TGCGCCAGCAGCGGAGGGAGGGCCACAGATACGCAGTATTTT
>.|TRBD2|TRBV7-7|TRBJ2-2
CASSTDGSGGTGELFF
TGTGCTAGCAGCACTGACGGTAGCGGGGGCACCGGGGAGCTGTTTTTT
>.|.|TRBV19|TRBJ1-5
CASSIAGGRLGMQPQHF
TGTGCCAGTAGTATAGCCGGGGGAAGATTGGGTATGCAGCCCCAGCATTTT
>.|.|TRBV18|TRBJ1-5
CASSPRAGVSNQPQHF
TGTGCCAGCTCACCCCGGGCGGGGGTAAGCAATCAGCCCCAGCATTTT
>.|.|TRBV20-1|TRBJ2-7
CSASSGPEGARFF
TGCAGTGCTAGTTCTGGACCGGAGGGGGCAAGATTCTTC
>.|.|TRBV9|TRBJ2-3
CASSVGPQRDTQYF
TGTGCCAGCAGCGTAGGCCCGCAGCGAGATACGCAGTATTTT